A selection of T cell receptor beta chains follows, all from one sample in a study of T-cell memory formation after mild COVID-19. One entry per CDR3 protein, called by TCRdb with MiXCR from the 5' RACE reads. This table holds about 200,000 distinct CDR3 sequences, 9.5% found once. The specimen was PBMCs or a T cell subset sorted from them (not recorded which). The receptors were gathered from a man between 18 and 29 years old who had mild COVID-19 (a few samples of this study predate the infection). Cell type and time point are not known. CDR3s include the opening cysteine and the closing phenylalanine or tryptophan. D genes are given only for firm matches. Size is stated for part of the rows, as once, few or many counts, or as a class when the clone is expanded.

few,TRBV7-8,TRBJ1-2,-,CASSSLQAYGYTF,TGTGCCAGCAGCTCCCTCCAGGCCTATGGCTACACCTTC
-,TRBV5-4,TRBJ2-5,TRBD2,CASSLPGGQETQYF,TGTGCCAGCAGCTTACCGGGGGGCCAAGAGACCCAGTACTTC
few,TRBV12-3/TRBV12-4,TRBJ1-2,-,CASSFQGLGSYTF,TGTGCCAGCAGTTTTCAGGGGCTGGGTAGCTACACCTTC
few,TRBV15,TRBJ1-1,-,CATSRDGNTEAFF,TGTGCCACCAGCAGGGACGGGAACACTGAAGCTTTCTTT
few,TRBV20-1,TRBJ2-3,-,CSARERAEWTDTQYF,TGCAGTGCTAGAGAGCGGGCTGAGTGGACAGATACGCAGTATTTT
-,TRBV7-2,TRBJ2-4,TRBD2,CASSQVGLAGTKNIQYF,TGTGCCAGCAGCCAAGTGGGACTAGCGGGAACCAAAAACATTCAGTACTTC
few,TRBV10-3,TRBJ2-5,-,CAITRSPQETQYF,TGTGCCATCACTCGCAGTCCTCAAGAGACCCAGTACTTC
many,TRBV12-3/TRBV12-4,TRBJ2-5,-,CASSLALRGETQYF,TGTGCCAGCAGTTTAGCCCTGAGGGGTGAGACCCAGTACTTC
many,TRBV2,TRBJ1-2,TRBD1,CASRPGQGIARNYGYTF,TGTGCCAGCAGACCGGGACAGGGAATCGCAAGGAACTATGGCTACACCTTC
few,TRBV7-2,TRBJ2-2,-,CASTSETETGELFF,TGTGCCAGCACCAGTGAGACGGAAACCGGGGAGCTGTTTTTT
few,TRBV20-1,TRBJ1-5,-,CSARRDQPQHF,TGCAGTGCTAGACGGGATCAGCCCCAGCATTTT
few,TRBV7-2,TRBJ2-3,TRBD1,CASSLLGQGSDTQYF,TGTGCCAGCAGCTTGTTGGGACAGGGCTCAGATACGCAGTATTTT
few,TRBV20-1,TRBJ1-6,TRBD1,CSALKQGAFVNSPLHF,TGCAGTGCTTTAAAACAGGGGGCGTTTGTTAATTCACCCCTCCACTTT
-,TRBV7-2,TRBJ1-5,-,CASSLAPRGAGNQPQHF,TGTGCCAGCAGCTTAGCCCCACGGGGGGCTGGCAATCAGCCCCAGCATTTT
few,TRBV7-9,TRBJ2-3,TRBD1,CASTAATGEGTQYF,TGTGCCAGCACCGCCGCGACAGGGGAAGGCACGCAGTATTTT
few,TRBV7-9,TRBJ1-2,-,CASQKDGFFNYGYTF,TGTGCCAGCCAAAAGGACGGATTTTTTAACTATGGCTACACCTTC
-,TRBV7-6,TRBJ1-4,-,CASSLNQGRHEKLFF,TGTGCCAGCAGCTTAAACCAGGGGCGCCATGAAAAACTGTTTTTT
-,TRBV3-1,TRBJ1-5,-,CASSREGQPQHF,TGTGCCAGCAGCCGGGAGGGACAGCCCCAGCATTTT
-,TRBV10-3,TRBJ2-5,-,CAIRATAGQPKEETQYF,TGTGCCATCAGAGCTACTGCGGGACAGCCAAAAGAAGAGACCCAGTACTTC
few,TRBV6-6,TRBJ1-2,-,CASSYSRFYGYTF,TGTGCCAGCAGTTACTCCCGGTTCTATGGCTACACCTTC
few,TRBV28,TRBJ2-2,-,CAITDSMTGELFF,TGTGCCATCACGGACAGCATGACCGGGGAGCTGTTTTTT
-,TRBV6-5,TRBJ1-5,-,CASRLQADLNQPQHF,TGTGCCAGCAGATTACAGGCAGATCTCAATCAGCCCCAGCATTTT
-,TRBV6-2/TRBV6-3,TRBJ1-1,-,CASSGTFNTEAFF,TGTGCCAGCTCCGGGACATTTAACACTGAAGCTTTCTTT
-,TRBV29-1,TRBJ1-3,-,CSVDQRNTIYF,TGCAGCGTTGACCAGCGAAACACCATATATTTT
-,TRBV3-1,TRBJ1-3,-,CASSQTPSGNTIYF,TGTGCCAGCAGCCAGACACCTTCTGGAAACACCATATATTTT
few,TRBV6-1,TRBJ1-2,-,CASIVEMRVRGGYTF,TGTGCCAGCATCGTCGAGATGCGGGTACGCGGGGGCTACACCTTC
-,TRBV6-2/TRBV6-3,TRBJ1-5,-,CASSPPLQGSNQPQHF,TGTGCCAGCAGTCCTCCACTACAGGGAAGCAATCAGCCCCAGCATTTT
-,TRBV5-8,TRBJ2-5,-,CASSLLLVKTQYF,TGTGCCAGCAGCTTGTTACTAGTAAAGACCCAGTACTTC
-,TRBV5-4,TRBJ2-5,TRBD2,CASSETSDETQYF,TGTGCCAGCAGCGAGACTAGCGATGAGACCCAGTACTTC